The T cell receptor (beta chain) under discussion was sequenced for a study of beta chain features in type 1 diabetes. Regarding the study as a whole: Shortening of TCRB CDR3s, moderate but significant, appeared in all four CD4+ subsets of Type 1 diabetes patients.

Reverse transcribing all isolated RNA meant expressed TCRB transcripts were sequenced. Profiled with immunoSEQ multiplex PCR; TCRdb holds only in-frame clones, not every one. The sample comprises about 160,000 clones, 8% to 9.5% of which are singletons, and over 0.5% rests with the top ten. The CDR3 totals 11 residues. The germline V gene encodes CDR1 MNHEY and CDR2 SVGAGI. Trimming cost V 6 bases and J 7 bases, with 10 bases left between them. Concerning this clone: Antigen specificity is unknown.

Specimen: central memory CD4+ T cells from blood. This TCR came from a woman aged 18-29 years with type 1 diabetes. The chain has TRBV6-5 and TRBJ2-7; D ambiguous. This chain's CDR3 is CASSPEEEQYF. As DNA, the CDR3 is TGTGCCAGCAGCCCTGAAGAGGAGCAGTACTTC.